Shown below are 23 T cell receptor beta chains from a single sample sequenced in a study of CD8+ T cells in alopecia areata. Described treatment: oral pan-JAK inhibitor, 5-10 mg twice daily. It was cDNA, reverse transcribed from extracted RNA, that served as the sequencing template. The assay was immunoSEQ multiplex PCR, and TCRdb's table has in-frame clones only and misses some. The data show tens of thousands of clones, roughly 70% seen once. Sequenced here: CD8+ T cells sorted from blood, sampled at week 24, from a patient treated with tofacitinib. The source is a human donor with alopecia areata.

CDR3 sequence (DNA): TGTGCCAGCAGTGAATATGGGGACAGCTACAATGAGCAGTTCTTC. Translation: CASSEYGDSYNEQFF. The V call is TRBV6-1, the J call TRBJ2-1; TRBD1 matches at 7 bases. Looked up from germline, CDR1 is MNHNS and CDR2 is SASEGT. V was pared by 2 bases and J by 3 bases, with 4 bases of the junction left unmatched. The CDR3 is 15 residues long.

CDR3 sequence (DNA): TGTGCCAGCAGCTTTGGGACAGGAGGGTATTCACCCCTCCACTTT. As protein: CASSFGTGGYSPLHF. The gene calls are TRBV5-6 and TRBJ1-6; 8 nucleotides align to TRBD1. V was pared by 2 bases and J by 8 bases, with 6 bases of the junction left unmatched. This CDR3 spans 15 amino acids. Germline values: CDR1 SGHDT, CDR2 YYEEEE.

This clone was recorded once. The rearrangement joins TRBV29-1 to TRBJ1-2; 8 nucleotides line up with TRBD1. Germline CDR1 reads SQVTM; CDR2 reads ANQGSEA. This CDR3 contains 13 residues. Trimming cost V 8 bases and J 8 bases; bases outside gene matches: 13. The CDR3 nucleotides are TGCAGCACACACACTCAGGGGGCTCGAGGCTACACCTTC. Translated: CSTHTQGARGYTF.

The chain links TRBV4-1 to TRBJ2-7; weak D call: TRBD2 (6 bases). Germline V gene sequence: CDR1 MGHRA, CDR2 YSYEKL. The CDR3 extends over 13 amino acids. V was trimmed by 1 base and J by 6 bases, leaving 10 bases between them. As DNA, the CDR3 is TGCGCCAGCAGCCAAGTTGGCGGGGCCGAGCAGTACTTC. Its protein is CASSQVGGAEQYF.

The chain combines TRBV6-5 with TRBJ1-1, with D possibly matching TRBD1 (6 bases). The CDR3 length is 14 residues. CDR1 is MNHEY and CDR2 is SVGAGI in the germline V gene. V lost 4 bases and J 5 bases, leaving 14 bases between the germline ends. The CDR3 loop reads CASSFSWGRTEAFF. CDR3 nucleotides: TGTGCCAGCAGTTTCAGTTGGGGGCGTACTGAAGCTTTCTTT.

The V call is TRBV25-1, the J call TRBJ2-1; TRBD1 agrees at 7 bases. Germline CDR1 is MGHDK and CDR2 is SYGVNS. CDR3 size: 15 residues. The ends lost 1 base at V and 5 bases at J; junction bases unmatched: 5. The CDR3 is CASSESQGSHNEQFF. DNA for the CDR3: TGTGCCAGCAGTGAATCACAGGGGAGCCACAATGAGCAGTTCTTC. Based on the CDR3 plus reference TRBV25-1 and TRBJ2-1, the full variable domain is EADIYQTPRYLVIGTGKKITLECSQTMGHDKMYWYQQDPGMELHLIHYSYGVNSTEKGDLSSESTVSRIRTEHFPLTLESARPSHTSQYLCASSESQGSHNEQFFGPGTRLTVL.

The rearrangement links TRBV5-4 to TRBJ2-7; D is perhaps TRBD1 (5 bases). The ends were cut back, 2 bases at V and 7 bases at J, with 13 bases in the middle. Per germline, CDR1 SGHNT and CDR2 YYREEE (reference sequence). The CDR3 covers 13 residues. The CDR3 protein is CASSFWGSSEQYF. CDR3 sequence (DNA): TGTGCCAGCAGCTTTTGGGGCTCTAGTGAGCAGTACTTC. Full variable domain (remainder filled in from reference TRBV5-4 and TRBJ2-7): ETGVTQSPTHLIKTRGQQVTLRCSSQSGHNTVSWYQQALGQGPQFIFQYYREEENGRGNFPPRFSGLQFPNYSSELNVNALELDDSALYLCASSFWGSSEQYFGPGTRLTVT.

The V call is TRBV27, the J call TRBJ2-2; the D gene is possibly TRBD1 (5 bases). CDR3 length: 14 residues. CDR1 MNHEY and CDR2 SMNVEV come from the germline V gene (reference sequence). V lost 4 bases, J lost 1 base, and 7 bases lay in between. CDR3 sequence reads: CASSSQGNTGELFF. DNA for the CDR3: TGTGCCAGCAGTTCCCAGGGGAACACCGGGGAGCTGTTTTTT.

This clone was seen a handful of times. The same CDR3 is also encoded by other DNA sequences in this sample. This chain uses TRBV4-1 with TRBJ2-7; 10 positions match TRBD2. The junction had 2 bases not matched to a gene; V was cut back by 1 base and J by 2 bases. This CDR3 has 15 amino acids. The germline CDR1 and CDR2 sequences are MGHRA and YSYEKL. Here the CDR3 reads CASSQGTSGTYEQYF. The CDR3 nucleotides read TGCGCCAGCAGCCAAGGGACTAGCGGTACCTACGAGCAGTACTTC.

This sequence joins TRBV4-1 and TRBJ2-7; perhaps TRBD2 as D (7 bases). With 3 bases removed from V and 6 bases from J, the gap between germline ends came to 21 bases. The CDR3 is 16 residues long. Germline V gene lookup returns CDR1 MGHRA and CDR2 YSYEKL. Here the CDR3 DNA reads TGCGCCAGCAGCCAGGTGCTCGGGGGCAGGGAGGGCGAGCAGTACTTC. The encoded protein is CASSQVLGGREGEQYF.

As concerns this clone: The junction shows a germline mismatch at one end, possibly a read error. The genes are TRBV5-1 and TRBJ2-1; no definite D call. The germline gives CDR1 SGHRS, CDR2 YFSETQ. The CDR3 length is 15 residues. For the CDR3, the DNA is TGCGCCAGCAGCTTCTTAGAGGTCTCCCACAATGAGCAGTTCTTC. Protein: CASSFLEVSHNEQFF.

The table lists this clone with a few counts. V usage is TRBV2 and J usage is TRBJ2-1; 7 bases fit TRBD2. The CDR3 totals 15 residues. From germline, CDR1 is SNHLY and CDR2 FYNNEI. V lost 4 bases to trimming and J lost 2 bases; unmatched junction nucleotides: 5. Written as DNA, the CDR3 is TGTGCCAGCAGTGGGGCGGGGGATGCCTACAATGAGCAGTTCTTC. It encodes CASSGAGDAYNEQFF. Combining the CDR3 with reference TRBV2 and TRBJ2-1 gives the whole variable domain EPEVTQTPSHQVTQMGQEVILRCVPISNHLYFYWYRQILGQKVEFLVSFYNNEISEKSEIFDDQFSVERPDGSNFTLKIRSTKLEDSAMYFCASSGAGDAYNEQFFGPGTRLTVL.

CDR3 region: CASSLGDRAQHGYTF. Here the CDR3 DNA reads TGTGCCAGCAGCTTAGGTGACAGGGCTCAACATGGCTACACCTTC. The rearrangement joins TRBV7-9 to TRBJ1-2, with 7 bases aligning to TRBD1. V gave up 1 base and J gave up 6 bases; unmatched junction bases: 8. CDR3 length: 15 residues. Per the germline V gene, CDR1 is SEHNR and CDR2 is FQNEAQ (reference sequence).

The chain joins TRBV4-1 to TRBJ1-5; D possibly corresponds to TRBD1 (6 bases). Germline V gene lookup returns CDR1 MGHRA and CDR2 YSYEKL. The V end lost 3 bases, the J end lost 6 bases, and 12 bases lay between the germline ends. CDR3 length: 14 amino acids. CDR3: CASSHSGAGQPQHF. Here the CDR3 DNA reads TGCGCCAGCAGCCATTCAGGGGCGGGTCAGCCCCAGCATTTT.

The chain carries TRBV7-6 and TRBJ2-7, with TRBD1 matching 8 bases. Germline CDR1 is SGHVS and CDR2 is FNYEAQ. With V trimmed by 8 bases and J by 2 bases, 8 bases remained unmatched. This CDR3 contains 14 residues. The CDR3 sequence: CASAPRDRPYEQYF. The CDR3 DNA reads TGTGCCAGCGCCCCGAGGGACAGGCCCTACGAGCAGTACTTC.

Turning to this clone: The same CDR3 arises from other DNA sequences in this sample as well. V is TRBV19 and J is TRBJ2-1; possibly TRBD1 for D (6 bases). The germline V gene encodes CDR1 LNHDA and CDR2 SQIVND (reference sequence). The V gene lost 5 bases and the J gene lost 0 bases, with 11 bases spanning the gap. The CDR3 has 15 residues. Here the CDR3 DNA reads TGTGCCAGTAGTCCCGGGACAAACTCCTACAATGAGCAGTTCTTC. It encodes CASSPGTNSYNEQFF.

V usage is TRBV7-9 and J usage is TRBJ2-7, with 9 positions matching TRBD1. With V trimmed by 3 bases and J by 6 bases, 3 bases remained unmatched. The germline V gene has CDR1 SEHNR and CDR2 FQNEAQ (reference sequence). CDR3 length: 13 amino acids. The CDR3 nucleotides are TGTGCCAGCAGCTTGGACAGGGGATCCGAGCAGTACTTC. Translated: CASSLDRGSEQYF.

The genes are TRBV9 and TRBJ2-7, with 12 bases fitting TRBD1. Germline V gene data show CDR1 as SGDLS and CDR2 as YYNGEE. The CDR3 has 15 amino acids. The V gene end was trimmed by 2 bases and the J gene end by 5 bases; junction bases not matched to a gene: 5. CDR3 sequence (DNA): TGTGCCAGCAGCGTTCAGGGACAGGGGGCCAACGAGCAGTACTTC. Its protein product is CASSVQGQGANEQYF. The variable domain in full, with the rest retrieved from reference TRBV9 and TRBJ2-7, is DSGVTQTPKHLITATGQRVTLRCSPRSGDLSVYWYQQSLDQGLQFLIQYYNGEERAKGNILERFSAQQFPDLHSELNLSSLELGDSALYFCASSVQGQGANEQYFGPGTRLTVT.

This clone was observed a handful of times. The gene calls are TRBV29-1 and TRBJ1-1; D uncertain. Between the trimmed V and J ends, which lost 4 bases and 4 bases, there was a span of 16 bases. The CDR3 extends over 14 amino acids. CDR1 and CDR2 (germline): SQVTM, ANQGSEA. This CDR3 is CSVVGDFGVTEAFF. Written as DNA, the CDR3 is TGCAGCGTTGTGGGCGATTTTGGGGTCACTGAAGCTTTCTTT.

The chain joins TRBV7-9 to TRBJ2-5; 7 nucleotides agree with TRBD2. The CDR3 has 14 residues. The V gene's germline CDR1 is SEHNR and CDR2 FQNEAQ (reference sequence). V lost 5 bases to trimming and J lost 4 bases; unmatched junction nucleotides: 7. CDR3: CASSESGTRETQYF. Written as DNA, the CDR3 is TGTGCCAGCAGCGAAAGCGGGACCCGAGAGACCCAGTACTTC. Combining the CDR3 with reference TRBV7-9 and TRBJ2-5 gives the whole variable domain DTGVSQNPRHKITKRGQNVTFRCDPISEHNRLYWYRQTLGQGPEFLTYFQNEAQLEKSRLLSDRFSAERPKGSFSTLEIQRTEQGDSAMYLCASSESGTRETQYFGPGTRLLVL.

This chain links TRBV9 with TRBJ1-5; a weak D match, TRBD1 (6 bases). Germline lookup yields CDR1 SGDLS and CDR2 YYNGEE. CDR3 size: 15 residues. Trimming pared 3 bases from V and 3 bases from J, leaving 13 bases between. CDR3 bases: TGTGCCAGCAGCGCCGGGGGGCAGCTCAATCAGCCCCAGCATTTT. This gives the protein CASSAGGQLNQPQHF. Filled out from reference TRBV9 and TRBJ1-5, the complete variable domain reads DSGVTQTPKHLITATGQRVTLRCSPRSGDLSVYWYQQSLDQGLQFLIQYYNGEERAKGNILERFSAQQFPDLHSELNLSSLELGDSALYFCASSAGGQLNQPQHFGDGTRLSIL.

The chain couples TRBV2 to TRBJ2-7, with 9 nucleotides matching TRBD1. V dropped 6 bases and J dropped 3; count of bases not matched to a gene: 9. Germline V gene sequence: CDR1 SNHLY, CDR2 FYNNEI. CDR3 length equals 15 residues. In DNA form, the CDR3 reads TGTGCCAGCAGGGAGACAGGGGGAAACAACTACGAGCAGTACTTC. This translates into CASRETGGNNYEQYF.

This clone turned up a few times. The genes are TRBV29-1 and TRBJ2-5; D gene ambiguous. The CDR3 totals 14 residues. CDR1 is SQVTM, CDR2 ANQGSEA, per germline. V dropped 3 bases and J dropped 1 base, with 12 bases sitting between them. CDR3 region: CSVDPPGRQETQYF. In nucleotides, the CDR3 is TGCAGCGTTGATCCCCCCGGGCGCCAAGAGACCCAGTACTTC.